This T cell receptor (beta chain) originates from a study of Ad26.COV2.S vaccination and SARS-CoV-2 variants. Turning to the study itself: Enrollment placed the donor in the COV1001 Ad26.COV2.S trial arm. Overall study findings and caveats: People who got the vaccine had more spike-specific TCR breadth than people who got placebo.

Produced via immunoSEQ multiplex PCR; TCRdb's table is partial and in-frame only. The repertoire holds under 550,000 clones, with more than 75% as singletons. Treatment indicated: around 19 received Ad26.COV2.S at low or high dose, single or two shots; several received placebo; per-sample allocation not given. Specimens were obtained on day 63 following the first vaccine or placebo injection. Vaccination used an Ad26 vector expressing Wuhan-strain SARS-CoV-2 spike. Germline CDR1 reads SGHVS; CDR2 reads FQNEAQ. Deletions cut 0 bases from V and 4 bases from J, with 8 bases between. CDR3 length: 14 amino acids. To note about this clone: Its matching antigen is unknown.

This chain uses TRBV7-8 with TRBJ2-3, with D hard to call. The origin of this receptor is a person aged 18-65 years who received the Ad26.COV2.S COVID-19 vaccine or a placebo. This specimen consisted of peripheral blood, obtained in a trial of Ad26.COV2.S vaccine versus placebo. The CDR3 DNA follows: TGTGCCAGCAGCTTAGCTAGGAATTCAGATACGCAGTATTTT. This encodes CASSLARNSDTQYF.